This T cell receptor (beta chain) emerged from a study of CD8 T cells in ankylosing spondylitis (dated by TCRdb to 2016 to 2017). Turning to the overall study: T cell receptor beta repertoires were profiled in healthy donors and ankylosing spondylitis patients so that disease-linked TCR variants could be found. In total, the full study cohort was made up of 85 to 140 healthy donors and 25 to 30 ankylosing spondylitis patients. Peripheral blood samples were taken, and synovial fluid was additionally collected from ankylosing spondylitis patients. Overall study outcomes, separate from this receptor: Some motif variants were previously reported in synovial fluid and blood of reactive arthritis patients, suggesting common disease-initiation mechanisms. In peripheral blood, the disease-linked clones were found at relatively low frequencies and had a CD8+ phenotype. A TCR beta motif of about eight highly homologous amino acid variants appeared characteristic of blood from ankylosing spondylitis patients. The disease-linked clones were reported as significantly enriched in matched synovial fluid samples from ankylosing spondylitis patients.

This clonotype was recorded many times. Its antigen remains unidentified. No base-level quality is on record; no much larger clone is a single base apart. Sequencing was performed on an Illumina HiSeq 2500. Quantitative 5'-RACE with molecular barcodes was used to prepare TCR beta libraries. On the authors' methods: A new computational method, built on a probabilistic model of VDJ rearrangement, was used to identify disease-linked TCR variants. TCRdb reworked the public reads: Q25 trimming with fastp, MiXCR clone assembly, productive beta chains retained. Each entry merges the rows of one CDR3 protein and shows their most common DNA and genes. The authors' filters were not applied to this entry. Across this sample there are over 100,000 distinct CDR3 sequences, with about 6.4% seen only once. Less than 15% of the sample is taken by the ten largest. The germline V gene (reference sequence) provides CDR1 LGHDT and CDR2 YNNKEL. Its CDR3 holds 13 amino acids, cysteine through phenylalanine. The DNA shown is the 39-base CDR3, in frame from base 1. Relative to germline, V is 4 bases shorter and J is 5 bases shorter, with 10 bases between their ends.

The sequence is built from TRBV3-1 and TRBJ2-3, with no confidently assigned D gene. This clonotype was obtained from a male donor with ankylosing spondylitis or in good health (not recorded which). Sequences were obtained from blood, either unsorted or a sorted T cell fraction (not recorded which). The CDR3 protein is CASSRFQEDTQYF. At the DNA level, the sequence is TGTGCCAGCAGCCGGTTTCAGGAAGATACGCAGTATTTT.